What follows are 19 T cell receptor beta chains derived from one specimen sequenced in a study of vaccination effects on CD4 cells after COVID-19. Antigen-specific CD4+ T cells were expanded with viral peptide pools in the ViraFEST assay before sequencing. Culturing for around eleven days preceded CD4+ T cell isolation. Participants got two doses of BNT162b2 or mRNA-1273 vaccine. This table comes from immunoSEQ multiplex PCR, and its TCRdb copy is limited to in-frame clones, with some not included. The repertoire holds 75,000 or so clones, with 60% to 80% as singletons. Their target antigens are unknown. The sequenced sample was CD4+ T cells from PBMCs cultured with HCoV-OC43 spike peptides, obtained after COVID-19 vaccination. Documented subset: HCoV-OC43 spike overlapping peptide pool stimulation. The receptors shown here come from a human donor who received a COVID-19 vaccine.

The rearrangement joins TRBV7-3 to TRBJ2-7; 9 nucleotides align to TRBD2. This CDR3 is built from 14 residues. Germline values: CDR1 SGHTA, CDR2 FQGTGA. V lost 4 bases to trimming and J lost 4 bases; unmatched junction nucleotides: 5. The CDR3 DNA follows: TGTGCCAGCAGCTCTTGCGGGGGGGCGTACGAGCAGTACGTC. Translated: CASSSCGGAYEQYV.

This clone was picked up one time. V is TRBV5-5 and J is TRBJ1-4, with no clear D. Germline V gives CDR1 SGHKS, CDR2 YYEKEE (reference sequence). The CDR3 covers 12 residues. Trimming pared 4 bases from V and 4 bases from J, leaving 5 bases between. The CDR3 here is CASSRSNEKLFF. CDR3 in DNA: TGTGCCAGCAGCCGTAGTAATGAAAAACTGTTTTTT.

This clone was counted only a few times. The chain uses TRBV9 and TRBJ2-3, with D unresolved. The V gene's germline CDR1 is SGDLS and CDR2 YYNGEE. V lost 3 bases to trimming and J lost 4 bases, with 12 bases between them. The CDR3 runs 14 residues. CDR3 in amino acids: CASSAALLPDTQYF. Here the CDR3 DNA reads TGTGCCAGCAGCGCCGCTCTTCTCCCAGATACGCAGTATTTT.

This rearrangement joins TRBV24-1 to TRBJ2-1; 9 nucleotides line up with TRBD1. The CDR3 length is 16 residues. Germline V lookup: CDR1 KGHDR, CDR2 SFDVKD. V was pared by 3 bases and J by 6 bases, with 8 bases of the junction left unmatched. CDR3 sequence reads: CATSDPGDRVGNEQFF. Here the CDR3 DNA reads TGTGCCACCAGTGATCCTGGGGACAGGGTAGGCAATGAGCAGTTCTTC.

This clone was seen only a few times. This chain links TRBV7-3 with TRBJ1-1; D is unclear. This CDR3 is 14 amino acids long. Germline values: CDR1 SGHTA, CDR2 FQGTGA. V was pared by 1 base and J by 1 base, with 7 bases between. CDR3 amino acids: CASSLIGGNTEAFF. DNA for the CDR3: TGTGCCAGCAGCTTAATTGGAGGGAACACTGAAGCTTTCTTT.

This chain uses TRBV7-3 with TRBJ2-2; D gene ambiguous. From germline, CDR1 is SGHTA and CDR2 FQGTGA. The CDR3 runs 15 residues. Between the trimmed V and J ends, which lost 5 bases and 7 bases, there was a span of 17 bases. Here the CDR3 DNA reads TGTGCCAGCAGCCCCTCGGGTGGGCAGGACGGGGAGCTGTTTTTT. It specifies CASSPSGGQDGELFF.

This clone has just a few counts. This rearrangement joins TRBV21-1 to TRBJ1-5; the DNA was not used to check the table's D call, TRBD1. TRBV21-1 counts as a pseudogene. This CDR3 comprises 16 residues. This chain's CDR3 is CASSKVDGQTNQPQHF. In nucleotides, the CDR3 is TGTGCCAGCAGCAAAGTCGATGGACAGACAAATCAGCCCCAGCATTTT.

This clone was recorded only once. The rearrangement links TRBV6-4 to TRBJ2-4, with D hard to call. The germline gives CDR1 MRHNA, CDR2 SNTAGT. This CDR3 has 16 amino acids. Trimming removed 7 bases from V and 2 bases from J, with 18 bases in between. The CDR3 nucleotides are TGTGCCAGCACCCGGACCGCTGATGGATCCAAAAACATTCAGTACTTC. Translating gives CASTRTADGSKNIQYF.

This clone was observed a single time. V and J are TRBV4-3 and TRBJ2-3; D is undetermined. The germline CDR1 and CDR2 sequences are LGHNA and YSLEER. Deletions cut 4 bases from V and 5 bases from J, with 10 bases between. This CDR3 has 13 residues. CDR3 sequence: CASSPNPEDTQYF. CDR3 sequence (DNA): TGCGCCAGCAGCCCTAATCCAGAAGATACGCAGTATTTT.

This chain joins TRBV5-1 and TRBJ1-6; possibly TRBD1 for D (6 bases). V dropped 1 base and J dropped 3 bases, with 11 bases sitting between them. There are 16 residues in the CDR3. The V gene's germline CDR1 is SGHRS and CDR2 YFSETQ. The CDR3: CASSLNRVDYNSPLHF. The CDR3 region has the DNA TGCGCCAGCAGCTTGAACAGGGTTGACTATAATTCACCCCTCCACTTT. Full variable domain (outside the CDR3, taken from reference TRBV5-1 and TRBJ1-6): KAGVTQTPRYLIKTRGQQVTLSCSPISGHRSVSWYQQTPGQGLQFLFEYFSETQRNKGNFPGRFSGRQFSNSRSEMNVSTLELGDSALYLCASSLNRVDYNSPLHFGNGTRLTVT.

This clone was found a few times. The chain couples TRBV18 to TRBJ2-3, with TRBD2 identical over 7 bases. There are 15 residues in the CDR3. The J segment lost 0 bases and the V segment lost 4 bases, leaving 4 bases of the junction unmatched. CDR1 is KGHSH and CDR2 is LQKENI in the germline V gene. CDR3 DNA sequence: TGTGCCAGCTCACGGGCTAGCGGTAGCACAGATACGCAGTATTTT. The encoded protein is CASSRASGSTDTQYF.

The rearrangement uses TRBV29-1 and TRBJ2-6; D not resolved. V was shortened by 0 bases and J by 0 bases, with 12 bases between the two germline ends. This CDR3 comprises 17 residues. The germline V gene has CDR1 SQVTM and CDR2 ANQGSEA. The CDR3 sequence: CSVEERYKSSGANVLTF. Written as DNA, the CDR3 is TGCAGCGTTGAAGAGCGGTATAAAAGCTCTGGGGCCAACGTCCTGACTTTC.

Only a few counts were recorded for this clone. J is TRBJ1-4 and V is TRBV6-6; D ambiguous. Deletions cut 6 bases from V and 4 bases from J, with 12 bases between. The CDR3 totals 14 residues. CDR1 is MNHNY, CDR2 SVGAGI, per germline (reference sequence). The CDR3 sequence is CASRDGQNNEKLFF. The CDR3 DNA reads TGTGCCAGCAGGGACGGGCAGAATAATGAAAAACTGTTTTTT.

V usage is TRBV6-5 and J usage is TRBJ1-2; D may be TRBD1 (6 bases). The CDR3 sequence is 14 residues long. V lost 5 bases to trimming and J lost 4 bases, with 14 bases between them. The germline CDR1 and CDR2 sequences are MNHEY and SVGAGI. DNA of the CDR3: TGTGCCAGCAGTCCCCCAGGGGATGGCTATGGCTACACCTTC. This sequence encodes CASSPPGDGYGYTF.

The J gene is TRBJ2-7, the V gene TRBV30; TRBD1 is a possible D gene (6 bases). CDR1 is GTSNPN and CDR2 is SVGIG in the germline V gene (reference sequence). The ends were cut back, 0 bases at V and 6 bases at J, with 15 bases in the middle. This CDR3 has 14 amino acids. CDR3: CAWSVKTGKSEQYV. CDR3 bases: TGTGCCTGGAGTGTTAAAACAGGGAAAAGCGAGCAGTACGTC.

The chain employs TRBV6-5 and TRBJ2-7; D is uncertain. Looked up from germline, CDR1 is MNHEY and CDR2 is SVGAGI. There are 13 residues in the CDR3. V dropped 2 bases and J dropped 7 bases, with 12 bases sitting between them. CDR3 sequence: CASSYGSLTEQYV. The CDR3 coding sequence is TGTGCCAGCAGTTACGGATCCTTGACGGAGCAGTACGTC.

The chain employs TRBV5-1 and TRBJ1-2; D uncertain. The germline V gene has CDR1 SGHRS and CDR2 YFSETQ. The CDR3 has 14 residues. V was pared by 4 bases and J by 2 bases, with 12 bases between. This chain's CDR3 is CASSPASSNYGYTF. The CDR3 DNA follows: TGCGCCAGCAGCCCAGCCAGCAGCAACTATGGCTACACCTTC.

This clone was counted a single time. CDR3 nucleotide sequence: TGTGCCAGCAGCCCTTCAGGGGGAAACACTGAAGCTTTCTTT. This codes for CASSPSGGNTEAFF. The V gene is TRBV7-9, the J gene TRBJ1-1; 7 bases are a match to TRBD1. V shed 5 bases, J shed 2 bases, and the junction held 5 bases outside the gene matches. The CDR3 spans 14 residues. Germline V gives CDR1 SEHNR, CDR2 FQNEAQ (reference sequence).

This clone has just a few counts. The rearrangement links TRBV27 to TRBJ1-2; D is undetermined. Germline assignment: CDR1 MNHEY and CDR2 SMNVEV (reference sequence). V was pared by 2 bases and J by 1 base, with 5 bases between. This CDR3 has 13 residues. In nucleotides, the CDR3 is TGTGCCAGCAGTTTAGGGGATAACTATGGCTACACCTTC. Translation gives CASSLGDNYGYTF.